These 26 T cell receptor beta chains share one sample of origin, sequenced in a study of blood T cell repertoires in COVID-19. The repertoire was sequenced with immunoSEQ multiplex PCR; TCRdb's copy has only in-frame clones and lacks some. This table has approximately 350,000 clones, 80% to 90% appearing once. The sequenced sample consisted of PBMCs or T cells enriched from blood (not recorded which). The receptor set was obtained from a man aged 18 to 30 who had recovered from COVID-19.

The chain employs TRBV6-1 and TRBJ1-2; no clear D. Germline V lookup: CDR1 MNHNS, CDR2 SASEGT. Deletions cut 3 bases from V and 6 bases from J, with 11 bases between. The CDR3 covers 13 residues. DNA for the CDR3: TGTGCCAGCAGTGAGGGTAAGGGAGATGGCTACACCTTC. Residues: CASSEGKGDGYTF.

Notes on this clone: One junction end disagrees with the germline gene, perhaps due to a read error. J is TRBJ2-7 and V is TRBV5-4; 10 bases align to TRBD2. Germline CDR1 and CDR2: SGHNT and YYREEE (reference sequence). The CDR3 totals 12 residues. CDR3 sequence: CASNVAGGHPTF. The CDR3 nucleotides are TGTGCCAGCAATGTAGCGGGGGGTCATCCTACGTTC. The entire variable domain, with the rest obtained from reference TRBV5-4 and TRBJ2-7, is as follows: ETGVTQSPTHLIKTRGQQVTLRCSSQSGHNTVSWYQQALGQGPQFIFQYYREEENGRGNFPPRFSGLQFPNYSSELNVNALELDDSALYLCASNVAGGHPTFGPGTRLTVT.

The genes are TRBV7-2 and TRBJ2-3; D may be TRBD2 (5 bases). V lost 5 bases to trimming and J lost 2 bases, with 14 bases between them. CDR1 is SGHTA and CDR2 is FQGNSA in the germline V gene. The CDR3 covers 15 residues. CDR3 protein: CASSITSSVTDTQYF. The CDR3 region has the DNA TGTGCCAGCAGCATAACTAGTAGCGTCACAGATACGCAGTATTTT.

This chain links TRBV6-5 with TRBJ2-2; 7 nucleotides line up with TRBD2. Trimming took 2 bases from V and 0 from J; bases not matched to a gene: 3. The CDR3 sequence is 16 residues long. Per the germline V gene, CDR1 is MNHEY and CDR2 is SVGAGI. The CDR3 reads CASSYDAGANTGELFF. In DNA, the CDR3 is TGTGCCAGCAGTTACGATGCGGGAGCGAACACCGGGGAGCTGTTTTTT.

The gene calls are TRBV7-2 and TRBJ1-3; unclear D gene. Trimming left V 2 bases short and J 2 bases short, with 10 bases between. In germline, CDR1 is SGHTA, CDR2 FQGNSA. The CDR3 covers 15 residues. DNA for the CDR3: TGTGCCAGCAGCTTATCCGGGTCGCCTGGAAACACCATATATTTT. The encoded protein is CASSLSGSPGNTIYF.

The chain couples TRBV29-1 to TRBJ2-5, with 10 bases identical to TRBD1. V was pared by 4 bases and J by 4 bases, with 6 bases of the junction left unmatched. CDR3 length: 14 residues. Germline lookup yields CDR1 SQVTM and CDR2 ANQGSEA. DNA of the CDR3: TGCAGCGTTGCCGGGGACAGGGGCGGAGAGACCCAGTACTTC. Amino acid sequence: CSVAGDRGGETQYF.

The chain has TRBV7-3 and TRBJ1-2; no reliable D call. This CDR3 comprises 13 residues. V lost 6 bases and J lost 6, with 14 bases in between. Germline CDR1 and CDR2: SGHTA and FQGTGA. DNA for the CDR3: TGTGCCAGCAGTCGAGATACCGCCGATGGCTACACCTTC. This sequence encodes CASSRDTADGYTF.

V usage is TRBV9 and J usage is TRBJ2-2; 8 bases agree with TRBD2. The CDR3 length is 15 residues. V lost 3 bases to trimming and J lost 2 bases; unmatched junction nucleotides: 3. Germline CDR1 reads SGDLS; CDR2 reads YYNGEE. CDR3 sequence: CASSEAGVNTGELFF. CDR3 sequence (DNA): TGTGCCAGCAGCGAAGCGGGAGTTAACACCGGGGAGCTGTTTTTT.

This chain joins TRBV27 and TRBJ1-3, with TRBD1 as a possible D gene (6 bases). The CDR3 covers 14 residues. The V end was cut by 11 bases, the J end by 2 bases, with 16 bases between. CDR1 and CDR2 from the germline V gene are MNHEY and SMNVEV (reference sequence). For the CDR3, the DNA is TGTGCCTCCTCTCAGGGGAGAGCTGGAAACACCATATATTTT. It specifies CASSQGRAGNTIYF.

The rearrangement joins TRBV28 to TRBJ2-2, with 15 bases that match TRBD2. This CDR3 is built from 19 residues. Germline CDR1 and CDR2: MDHEN and SYDVKM. V lost 0 bases, J lost 0 bases, and 2 bases stayed unmatched. The CDR3 reads CASSLWGLAGGTNTGELFF. The CDR3 nucleotides are TGTGCCAGCAGTTTATGGGGACTAGCGGGAGGAACGAACACCGGGGAGCTGTTTTTT.

The J gene is TRBJ2-2, the V gene TRBV5-1; 12 nucleotides agree with TRBD2. Germline V gene data show CDR1 as SGHRS and CDR2 as YFSETQ. This CDR3 comprises 14 residues. J was trimmed by 8 bases and V by 4 bases; bases with no gene match: 3. The CDR3 is CASSPGTSGGELFF. As DNA, the CDR3 is TGCGCCAGCAGCCCCGGGACTAGCGGGGGGGAGCTGTTTTTT.

This clone was seen only once. The V gene is TRBV6-5, the J gene TRBJ1-6; a possible D gene is TRBD1 (5 bases). CDR3 length: 13 amino acids. Germline V gives CDR1 MNHEY, CDR2 SVGAGI. V lost 8 bases to trimming and J lost 7 bases, with 12 bases between them. CDR3 bases: TGTGCCAGCCGCAGGGAAGGGAATTCACCCCTCCACTTT. It codes for CASRREGNSPLHF.

CDR3 protein: CASSAVGGGDEQYF. CDR3 in DNA: TGCGCCAGCAGCGCTGTAGGGGGAGGGGACGAGCAGTACTTC. The rearrangement uses TRBV5-1 and TRBJ2-7; a possible D gene is TRBD2 (7 bases). Per the germline V gene, CDR1 is SGHRS and CDR2 is YFSETQ. The CDR3 length is 14 residues. V was clipped by 4 bases and J by 5 bases, with 16 bases between them.

This clone was detected only a few times. The genes are TRBV5-1 and TRBJ1-4; a weak D match, TRBD1 (5 bases). Germline loops: CDR1 SGHRS, CDR2 YFSETQ. V lost 2 bases and J lost 4, with 12 bases in between. The CDR3 is 15 amino acids. The CDR3 is CASSFLGGGNEKLFF. The CDR3 coding sequence is TGCGCCAGCAGCTTTCTGGGGGGAGGTAATGAAAAACTGTTTTTT.

V is TRBV3-1 (or the pseudogene TRBV3-2) and J is TRBJ1-1; TRBD1 matches 7 bases. CDR3 length: 14 residues. J lost 10 bases, V lost 1 base, and 9 bases had no gene match. Germline V gene sequence: CDR1 LGHDT, CDR2 YNNKEL (reference sequence). The CDR3 DNA is TGTGCCAGCAGCCAAGTAAAGGGGGCAGGAGGAGCTTTCTTT. Its translation: CASSQVKGAGGAFF.

V usage is TRBV5-1 and J usage is TRBJ2-7; no clear D. Germline V gene lookup returns CDR1 SGHRS and CDR2 YFSETQ. The V and J ends lost 1 base and 5 bases respectively, with 10 bases between them. The CDR3 runs 13 residues. CDR3 DNA: TGCGCCAGCAGCTTGCTGACATCCAACGAGCAGTACTTC. Protein sequence: CASSLLTSNEQYF.

V usage is TRBV7-9 and J usage is TRBJ2-1, with a weak D call TRBD2 (6 bases). The length of the CDR3 is 15 residues. Germline V gene lookup returns CDR1 SEHNR and CDR2 FQNEAQ (reference sequence). Trimming stripped 5 bases from V and 4 bases from J, with 15 bases between. The CDR3 spells CASSTHSGGYNEQFF. The CDR3 nucleotides are TGTGCCAGCAGCACCCACTCCGGGGGTTACAATGAGCAGTTCTTC.

The chain carries TRBV5-1 and TRBJ2-1; the D gene is possibly TRBD2 (7 bases). The germline V gene encodes CDR1 SGHRS and CDR2 YFSETQ. The CDR3 covers 17 residues. The V gene lost 0 bases and the J gene lost 6 bases, with 19 bases spanning the gap. The CDR3 sequence: CASSLAVGGLSGNEQFF. CDR3 bases: TGCGCCAGCAGCTTGGCCGTCGGGGGGCTATCCGGCAATGAGCAGTTCTTC.

In its sample, this clone was seen a few times. The chain links TRBV18 to TRBJ2-5; D possibly corresponds to TRBD2 (5 bases). This CDR3 contains 13 residues. Germline V CDR1 and CDR2: KGHSH, LQKENI. Trimming shortened V by 3 bases and J by 5 bases, and 10 bases separated the two germline ends. The CDR3, as DNA: TGTGCCAGCTCACCCGGGAACAAGGAGACCCAGTACTTC. Translation gives CASSPGNKETQYF.

V usage is TRBV11-2 and J usage is TRBJ2-5; tentative D call: TRBD1 (6 bases). With 1 base removed from V and 3 bases from J, the gap between germline ends came to 12 bases. The CDR3 covers 15 residues. The germline CDR1 and CDR2 sequences are SGHAT and FQNNGV. CDR3 loop: CASSLGTELKETQYF. The CDR3 DNA reads as TGTGCCAGCAGCTTAGGGACAGAGTTAAAAGAGACCCAGTACTTC.

A few counts support this clone. V usage is TRBV7-3 and J usage is TRBJ2-1; 11 nucleotides agree with TRBD2. V dropped 5 bases and J dropped 7; count of bases not matched to a gene: 7. This CDR3 is 15 amino acids long. CDR1 SGHTA and CDR2 FQGTGA come from the germline V gene. In nucleotides, the CDR3 is TGTGCCAGCAGCCTTAGCGGGGGGGCAAATAATGAGCAGTTCTTC. Translating gives CASSLSGGANNEQFF.

This chain connects TRBV4-3 to TRBJ2-7; D remains unclear. Trimming took off 0 bases at V and 2 bases at J, with 8 bases between the two ends. The CDR3 has 14 residues. Germline V gene data show CDR1 as LGHNA and CDR2 as YSLEER. The CDR3 bases are TGCGCCAGCAGCCAAGAACTGGTGGCCTACGAGCAGTACTTC. This encodes CASSQELVAYEQYF.

This clone came up a few times. This chain uses TRBV14 with TRBJ1-6; D is perhaps TRBD1 (6 bases). V gave up 1 base and J gave up 8 bases, with 9 bases separating them. The CDR3 runs 14 residues. The germline CDR1 and CDR2 sequences are SGHDN and FVKESK. The CDR3 nucleotides read TGTGCCAGCAGCCAAGGCTACAGGGATTCACCCCTCCACTTT. Its protein is CASSQGYRDSPLHF.

This chain uses TRBV6-5 with TRBJ2-7; 7 bases agree with TRBD1. V was clipped by 6 bases and J by 1 base; unmatched bases: 3. Germline V gene data show CDR1 as MNHEY and CDR2 as SVGAGI. The CDR3 is made up of 13 amino acids. The CDR3 loop reads CASRTGPSYEQYF. The CDR3 DNA reads TGTGCCAGCAGGACAGGGCCGTCCTACGAGCAGTACTTC.

This clone was seen only a few times. The rearrangement uses TRBV27 and TRBJ1-2, with no clear D. This CDR3 has 14 amino acids. The germline CDR1 and CDR2 sequences are MNHEY and SMNVEV (reference sequence). The V end lost 3 bases, the J end lost 2 bases, and 10 bases lay between the germline ends. CDR3 protein: CASSFAGINYGYTF. The DNA for the CDR3 is TGTGCCAGCAGTTTCGCGGGGATCAACTATGGCTACACCTTC.

The V gene is TRBV7-2, the J gene TRBJ2-2; 7 bases are shared with TRBD1. The CDR3 contains 15 residues. V dropped 3 bases and J dropped 4; count of bases not matched to a gene: 5. The germline gives CDR1 SGHTA, CDR2 FQGNSA. CDR3 sequence reads: CASSFGQAGTGELFF. CDR3 nucleotides: TGTGCCAGCAGCTTCGGACAGGCCGGCACCGGGGAGCTGTTTTTT.